Following are 18 T cell receptor beta chains from one sample sequenced in a study of blood T cell repertoires in COVID-19. Profiled with immunoSEQ multiplex PCR; TCRdb holds only in-frame clones, not every one. The sample yields fewer than 130,000 clones, around nine tenths seen once. Sequenced input: peripheral blood. These receptors all come from a woman aged 45-65 years with acute or convalescent COVID-19.

The chain combines TRBV20-1 with TRBJ2-5, with TRBD1 as a possible D gene (6 bases). This CDR3 has 15 residues. Germline V gene data show CDR1 as DFQATT and CDR2 as SNEGSKA (reference sequence). Trimming pared 3 bases from V and 2 bases from J, leaving 16 bases between. The CDR3 bases are TGCAGTGCTAGTGGGGGCAAAGGGGTACAAGAGACCCAGTACTTC. Its translation: CSASGGKGVQETQYF.

The rearrangement uses TRBV9 and TRBJ2-7, with D perhaps matching TRBD2 (6 bases). The CDR3 runs 14 residues. The germline V gene encodes CDR1 SGDLS and CDR2 YYNGEE. V lost 2 bases and J lost 0, with 9 bases in between. The CDR3 DNA sequence: TGTGCCAGCAGCGTGGGGGGAAGCTCCTACGAGCAGTACTTC. It translates to CASSVGGSSYEQYF.

This sequence joins TRBV7-2 and TRBJ2-2; D remains unclear. Germline lookup yields CDR1 SGHTA and CDR2 FQGNSA. The CDR3 covers 15 residues. The V end lost 1 base, the J end lost 0 bases, and 6 bases lay between the germline ends. The CDR3 region has the DNA TGTGCCAGCAGCTTAGACAGCCCGAACACCGGGGAGCTGTTTTTT. It specifies CASSLDSPNTGELFF.

The chain uses TRBV21-1 and TRBJ1-3. TRBV21-1 is labeled a pseudogene. CDR3 length: 13 amino acids. CDR3 DNA sequence: TGTGCCAGCAGAATTTTATCCGGAAACACCATATATTTT. This gives the protein CASRILSGNTIYF.

The CDR3 nucleotides read TGTGCCAGTACCAAAGACAGGATGAACACTGAAGCTTTCTTT. It translates to CASTKDRMNTEAFF. The V gene is TRBV19, the J gene TRBJ1-1, with D perhaps TRBD1 (6 bases). The germline V gene encodes CDR1 LNHDA and CDR2 SQIVND (reference sequence). The length of the CDR3 is 14 residues. Trimming stripped 7 bases from V and 0 bases from J, with 12 bases between.

The CDR3 spells CASSDFDSNQPQHF. Written as DNA, the CDR3 is TGTGCCAGCAGCGACTTTGATAGCAATCAGCCCCAGCATTTT. V usage is TRBV11-2 and J usage is TRBJ1-5; D unclear. Germline lookup yields CDR1 SGHAT and CDR2 FQNNGV. Between the trimmed V and J ends, which lost 5 bases and 0 bases, there was a span of 8 bases. The CDR3 loop spans 14 amino acids.

V and J are TRBV4-1 and TRBJ2-1; 7 bases are a match to TRBD1. Germline V gives CDR1 MGHRA, CDR2 YSYEKL. The ends lost 6 bases at V and 0 bases at J; junction bases unmatched: 11. CDR3 length equals 17 residues. CDR3 sequence reads: CASSLTWDSYSYNEQFF. CDR3 bases: TGCGCCAGCAGTCTAACGTGGGACAGCTACTCCTACAATGAGCAGTTCTTC.

This sequence joins TRBV20-1 and TRBJ2-2, with 10 nucleotides matching TRBD2. Germline V gene data show CDR1 as DFQATT and CDR2 as SNEGSKA (reference sequence). V was pared by 3 bases and J by 5 bases, with 6 bases of the junction left unmatched. This CDR3 contains 15 residues. CDR3 amino acids: CSASPSGRKTGELFF. The CDR3 DNA is TGCAGTGCTAGTCCTAGCGGGAGAAAAACCGGGGAGCTGTTTTTT.

The chain has TRBV5-1 and TRBJ2-2; 9 bases map to TRBD2. Germline V gene data show CDR1 as SGHRS and CDR2 as YFSETQ. The CDR3 is made up of 14 amino acids. Trimming removed 3 bases from V and 4 bases from J; junction bases left unmatched: 1. CDR3 protein: CASSSAGGTGELFF. The CDR3 bases are TGCGCCAGCAGCTCAGCGGGGGGCACCGGGGAGCTGTTTTTT.

The chain joins TRBV5-6 to TRBJ2-5, with D perhaps TRBD1 (6 bases). This CDR3 comprises 14 residues. Per germline, CDR1 SGHDT and CDR2 YYEEEE. V was trimmed by 4 bases and J by 5 bases, leaving 15 bases between them. The CDR3 loop is CASSNEQGWETQYF. The CDR3 DNA is TGTGCCAGCAGCAACGAACAGGGCTGGGAGACCCAGTACTTC.

The V call is TRBV6-4, the J call TRBJ2-1; maybe TRBD2 (6 bases). Germline loops: CDR1 MRHNA, CDR2 SNTAGT. The CDR3 contains 13 residues. The V end lost 6 bases, the J end lost 4 bases, and 10 bases lay between the germline ends. The CDR3 here is CASSREQYNEQFF. The CDR3 nucleotides are TGTGCCAGCAGCCGGGAGCAGTACAATGAGCAGTTCTTC.

The CDR3 loop is CASSPTRFGGGPGAEQFF. The CDR3 coding sequence is TGTGCCAGCAGCCCCACCCGCTTCGGCGGGGGGCCCGGGGCTGAGCAGTTCTTC. The J gene is TRBJ2-1, the V gene TRBV5-4; 8 bases fit TRBD2. The V and J ends lost 4 bases and 9 bases, in that order; junction bases with no gene match: 21. Per germline, CDR1 SGHNT and CDR2 YYREEE (reference sequence). There are 18 residues in the CDR3.

This sequence joins TRBV27 and TRBJ2-1; TRBD2 matches at 14 bases. There are 17 residues in the CDR3. Germline lookup yields CDR1 MNHEY and CDR2 SMNVEV (reference sequence). The trim removed 10 bases at V and 8 bases at J, leaving 16 bases unmatched. The CDR3 reads CANPGLAGVLACDEQFF. CDR3 sequence (DNA): TGTGCCAACCCGGGACTAGCGGGGGTACTCGCATGCGATGAGCAGTTCTTC.

V and J are TRBV6-2 or TRBV6-3 and TRBJ1-5; TRBD1 aligns across 7 bases. The CDR3 loop spans 15 amino acids. Germline V CDR1 and CDR2: MNHEY, SVGEGT. With V trimmed by 6 bases and J by 11 bases, 16 bases remained unmatched. The CDR3, as DNA: TGTGCCAGCAGCCTATACAGGGGTTCCTCCCCAGCCCAGCATTTT. Translated, it gives CASSLYRGSSPAQHF.

The V gene is TRBV29-1, the J gene TRBJ1-2; 7 bases agree with TRBD1. This CDR3 is built from 12 residues. The V gene end was trimmed by 6 bases and the J gene end by 8 bases; junction bases not matched to a gene: 9. CDR1 and CDR2 (germline): SQVTM, ANQGSEA. CDR3 sequence (DNA): TGCAGCGTCCGCACGGGACAGACGGGCTACACCTTC. Protein: CSVRTGQTGYTF.

The rearrangement links TRBV12-3 or TRBV12-4 to TRBJ2-5; D gene unclear. V gave up 4 bases and J gave up 1 base, with 4 bases separating them. This CDR3 contains 12 residues. CDR3 nucleotide sequence: TGTGCCAGCAGTTCTTTCCAAGAGACCCAGTACTTC. This gives the protein CASSSFQETQYF.

V and J are TRBV19 and TRBJ1-1; D is unresolved. Deletions cut 0 bases from V and 8 bases from J, with 16 bases between. The length of the CDR3 is 15 residues. The germline gives CDR1 LNHDA, CDR2 SQIVND (reference sequence). The CDR3 is CASSIDHQLLSEAFF. Written as DNA, the CDR3 is TGTGCCAGTAGTATAGATCATCAGTTGTTATCCGAAGCTTTCTTT. Filled out from reference TRBV19 and TRBJ1-1, the complete variable domain reads DGGITQSPKYLFRKEGQNVTLSCEQNLNHDAMYWYRQDPGQGLRLIYYSQIVNDFQKGDIAEGYSVSREKKESFPLTVTSAQKNPTAFYLCASSIDHQLLSEAFFGQGTRLTVV.

The V call is TRBV5-1, the J call TRBJ1-2; 7 bases are a match to TRBD1. This CDR3 spans 15 amino acids. Germline CDR1 is SGHRS and CDR2 is YFSETQ. V was pared by 0 bases and J by 4 bases, with 6 bases of the junction left unmatched. CDR3 protein: CASSLVPQGSYGYTF. As DNA, the CDR3 is TGCGCCAGCAGCTTGGTCCCACAGGGGTCCTATGGCTACACCTTC.